Below, one TCR beta chain is given with its context. Its antigen remains unknown. PCR was performed using 60 Vbeta and 13 Jbeta primers. The protocol was immunoSEQ multiplex PCR, while the TCRdb copy is restricted to in-frame clones and leaves out a portion. Its listing shows more than 30,000 clones. The data derive from a study of cytomegalovirus exposure and HLA in healthy donors. V gave up 5 bases and J gave up 2 bases, with 11 bases separating them. CDR3 length: 14 amino acids. Germline V gene lookup returns CDR1 LNHDA and CDR2 SQIVND (reference sequence). Overall study findings and caveats: CMV serostatus was the only recorded immune exposure for donors.

The rearrangement uses TRBV19 and TRBJ2-3; possibly TRBD1 for D (5 bases). This receptor was taken from a man aged 40-49 years in good health and CMV-seropositive. What was sequenced was PBMCs. The chain's CDR3 is CASSRTSFTDTQYF. CDR3 DNA: TGTGCCAGTAGTCGGACATCCTTCACAGATACGCAGTATTTT.